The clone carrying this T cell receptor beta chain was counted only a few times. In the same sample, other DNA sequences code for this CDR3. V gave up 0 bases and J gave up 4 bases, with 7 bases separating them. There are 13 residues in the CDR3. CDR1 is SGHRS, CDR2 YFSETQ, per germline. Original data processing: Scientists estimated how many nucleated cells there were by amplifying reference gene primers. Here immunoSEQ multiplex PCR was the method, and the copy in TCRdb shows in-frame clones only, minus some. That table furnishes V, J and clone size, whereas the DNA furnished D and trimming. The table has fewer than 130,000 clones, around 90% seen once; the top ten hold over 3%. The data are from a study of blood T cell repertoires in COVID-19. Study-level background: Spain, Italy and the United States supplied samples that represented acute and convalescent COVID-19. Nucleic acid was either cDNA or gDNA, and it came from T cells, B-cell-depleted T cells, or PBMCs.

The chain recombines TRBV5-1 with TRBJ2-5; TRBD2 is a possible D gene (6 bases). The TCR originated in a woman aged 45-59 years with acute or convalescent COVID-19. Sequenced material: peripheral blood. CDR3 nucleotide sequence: TGCGCCAGCAGCTTGGGGGGAGGAGAGACCCAGTACTTC. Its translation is CASSLGGGETQYF.